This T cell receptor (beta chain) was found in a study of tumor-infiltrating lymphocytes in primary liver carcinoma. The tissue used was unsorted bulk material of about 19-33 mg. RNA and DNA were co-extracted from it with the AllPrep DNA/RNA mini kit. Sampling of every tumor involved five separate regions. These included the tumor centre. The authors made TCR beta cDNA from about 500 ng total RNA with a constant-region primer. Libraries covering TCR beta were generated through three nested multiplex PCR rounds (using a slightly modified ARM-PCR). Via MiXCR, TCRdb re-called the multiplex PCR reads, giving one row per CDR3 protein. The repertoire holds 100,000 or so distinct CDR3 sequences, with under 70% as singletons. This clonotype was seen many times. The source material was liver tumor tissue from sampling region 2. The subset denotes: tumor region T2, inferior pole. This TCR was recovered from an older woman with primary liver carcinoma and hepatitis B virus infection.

The DNA for the CDR3 is TGCGCCAGCAGCCAACAACAGGGGTTGGGCACCGGGGAGCTGTTTTTT. It codes for CASSQQQGLGTGELFF. The chain joins TRBV4-1 to TRBJ2-2, with 7 bases aligning to TRBD1. The CDR3 covers 16 residues. From germline, CDR1 is MGHRA and CDR2 YSYEKL. Unmatched junction bases numbered 7, after V lost 2 bases and J lost 4 bases.